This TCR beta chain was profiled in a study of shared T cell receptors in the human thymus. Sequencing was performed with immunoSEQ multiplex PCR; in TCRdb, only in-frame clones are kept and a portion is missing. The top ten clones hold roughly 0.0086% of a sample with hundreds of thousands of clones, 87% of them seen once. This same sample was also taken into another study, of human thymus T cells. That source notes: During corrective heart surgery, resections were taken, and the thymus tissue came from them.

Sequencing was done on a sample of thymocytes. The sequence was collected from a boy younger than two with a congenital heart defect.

The CDR3 spells CASRSGGTAYNEQFF. The CDR3 DNA follows: TGTGCCAGCCGATCGGGAGGGACTGCATACAATGAGCAGTTCTTC. The genes are TRBV6-1 and TRBJ2-1; 8 bases are shared with TRBD2. The CDR3 length is 15 residues. In germline, CDR1 is MNHNS, CDR2 SASEGT. Trimming cost V 8 bases and J 4 bases; bases outside gene matches: 10.